This TCR beta chain was sequenced in a study of blood T cell repertoires in COVID-19 (dated by TCRdb to 2019 to 2021). The study in broad terms: Samples from collaborators originated in the United States, Italy and Spain and spanned both the acute and convalescent phases of COVID-19. The material from the prospective study consisted of cDNA or gDNA derived from T cells, B-cell-depleted T cells, or PBMCs. The repertoires were made available in a free public database intended to serve as a resource for research on the immune response to SARS-CoV-2. Subjects who had been exposed to COVID-19, were actively infected with it, or had recovered from it provided the deeply sampled blood TCRbeta repertoires that made up the dataset. The samples were drawn from two sources: the first 160 participants of the ongoing ImmuneRACE study, and 1,200 or so subjects contributed by 6 global collaborators. Where HLA class I and class II types were available, the types were taken from metadata supplied by the sample provider, not from assay-based typing. A de-identified subject ID, COVID-19 status, age in years and sex were almost always included in the sample metadata.

Collaborating institutions collected whole blood in K2EDTA tubes following their own protocols. For TCRbeta analysis, collaborators shipped samples in one of three forms: frozen whole blood, isolated PBMCs, or DNA extracted from either of those sample types. Overall study results and their limits: The amount of clinical and demographic metadata varied by source and participant and was provided uncurated.

The germline V gene (reference sequence) specifies LNHDA as CDR1 and SQIVND as CDR2. The CDR3, from cysteine to phenylalanine, totals 16 residues. Only the CDR3 DNA is retained, 48 bases long and in frame from the first base. V and J are truncated by 3 bases and 2 bases respectively, leaving an intervening sequence of 14 bases. About this clone: Which antigen it targets is not known. No base qualities exist here, and no much larger clone lies one base off it.

The immunoSEQ Assay, a bias-controlled multiplex PCR, was used to amplify TCRbeta CDR3 regions from genomic DNA. Regarding the original processing steps: The number of nucleated cells in each sample was estimated by amplification of reference gene primers within the assay. To quantify the absolute abundance of each unique TCRbeta CDR3 rearrangement, sequence reads were collapsed and filtered. For each sample, productive Simpson clonality was calculated as the square root of Simpson's diversity index across productive rearrangements. Entries here come from immuneACCESS through TCRdb and include only in-frame sequences with V and J called. Some clones fail to appear in such tables; in the studies checked, an unresolved V gene covers under half of the shortfall, and the cause of the remainder is unknown. The V and J calls and the clone size are those of that table, but D and trimming were determined from the DNA. In all, the sample holds 120,000 to 150,000 clones, and less than 85% of those were seen once. Roughly 8.3% of the sample is held by the ten biggest clonotypes.

The receptor was derived from a woman at least 80 years old in a cohort sampled during active or convalescent COVID-19. The sequence joins TRBV19 to TRBJ1-3, with the identity of the D gene unclear. Sequences were obtained from peripheral blood. The CDR3 is CASSITGSAAGNTIYF. DNA sequence: TGTGCCAGTAGTATTACCGGTTCCGCCGCTGGAAACACCATATATTTT.